The 28 T cell receptor beta chains reported below all come from one sample, sequenced in a study of tumor-infiltrating lymphocytes in primary liver carcinoma. TCR beta cDNA was made from approximately 500 ng total RNA with a constant-region primer. Investigators got TCR beta libraries out of three nested multiplex PCR rounds, done with slightly modified ARM-PCR. Use of TRBV1-TRBV30 forward primers with a C-beta reverse primer characterized the first two PCR rounds, which lasted about 11 cycles each. TCRdb reprocessed the multiplex PCR reads with MiXCR, giving one entry per CDR3 protein. The sample has approximately 300,000 distinct CDR3 sequences, over 55% seen once. Unsorted whole blood served as the source of blood RNA, and germline DNA was extracted as well. The specimen sequenced was peripheral blood. Source of these receptors: a man between 35 and 55 years old with primary liver carcinoma and hepatitis B virus infection.

As concerns this clonotype: A much bigger clone sits one base away, suggesting this may be a read error. The chain couples TRBV4-3 to TRBJ2-7, with TRBD2 identical over 10 bases. Germline CDR1 is LGHNA and CDR2 is YSLEER. CDR3 length: 16 amino acids. V was pared by 0 bases and J by 5 bases, with 7 bases of the junction left unmatched. CDR3 sequence: CASSQDFGTSEHEQYF. CDR3 bases: TGCGCCAGCAGCCAAGATTTTGGGACTAGCGAGCACGAGCAGTACTTC.

Points on this clonotype: A much larger clone sits a single nucleotide away, making a read error possible. The chain carries TRBV11-2 and TRBJ1-5, with 8 nucleotides matching TRBD1. The CDR3 runs to 15 residues. Germline V gene lookup returns CDR1 SGHAT and CDR2 FQNNGV. The DNA for the CDR3 is TGTGCCAGCAGCTCACAGGGGGATAGCAATCAGCCCCGGCATTTT. Protein: CASSSQGDSNQPRHF.

Regarding this clonotype: A read error is possible here, since a much larger clone lies one base away. This is likely a read error, given that the CDR3 carries no conserved phenylalanine or tryptophan at its end. The rearrangement joins TRBV10-3 to TRBJ1-2; D unresolved. Germline V CDR1 and CDR2: ENHRY, SYGVKD. V lost 4 bases and J 4 bases, leaving 13 bases between the germline ends. The CDR3 has 14 amino acids. CDR3 bases: TGTGCCATCAGTGGCCAAGGAGGTAGCTATGGCTACACCTCC. Encoded protein: CAISGQGGSYGYTS.

The rearrangement joins TRBV14 to TRBJ2-1, with TRBD2 as a possible D gene (6 bases). There are 14 residues in the CDR3. V lost 2 bases to trimming and J lost 9 bases, with 14 bases between them. Germline V gene lookup returns CDR1 SGHDN and CDR2 FVKESK. Here the CDR3 reads CASSQTIGRIEQFF. CDR3 in DNA: TGTGCCAGCAGCCAAACTATAGGGAGGATTGAGCAGTTCTTC.

Concerning this clonotype itself: A junction end diverges from the germline sequence, so it may reflect a read error. The genes are TRBV10-3 and TRBJ2-5, with TRBD2 as a possible D gene (6 bases). CDR1 is ENHRY, CDR2 SYGVKD, per germline. The CDR3 sequence is 14 residues long. CDR3 amino acids: CVINPGREWETQYF. Written as DNA, the CDR3 is TGTGTCATCAACCCCGGGAGAGAGTGGGAGACCCAGTACTTC.

For this clonotype: One end of the junction is discordant with germline, which a read error may explain. The chain uses TRBV11-2 and TRBJ2-5; D remains ambiguous. The germline gives CDR1 SGHAT, CDR2 FQNNGV. The CDR3 covers 14 residues. The CDR3 nucleotides read TGTGCCAGCAGCTTAGTAGGGAAGGATGAGACCCAGTATTTC. Translated: CASSLVGKDETQYF.

A note on this clonotype: This could be a read error, since a much larger clone is one nucleotide away. The rearrangement links TRBV6-5 to TRBJ2-7; TRBD1 might be the D (6 bases). The length of the CDR3 is 17 residues. The germline CDR1 and CDR2 sequences are MNHEY and SVGAGI. V lost 5 bases and J lost 4, with 24 bases in between. The CDR3 reads CASSPDLGHAEPYEQYF. Written as DNA, the CDR3 is TGTGCCAGCAGTCCTGATCTGGGACATGCCGAGCCTTACGAGCAGTACTTC.

In regard to this clonotype: At one of its ends the junction is not consistent with the germline gene, which may arise from a read error. The CDR3 here is CASNSVLSGTGNEQSF. The DNA of the CDR3 is TGTGCCAGCAACTCAGTCCTCTCGGGGACCGGGAATGAGCAGTCCTTC. V is TRBV11-2 and J is TRBJ2-1; D could derive from TRBD1 or TRBD2 (5 bases each). Germline loops: CDR1 SGHAT, CDR2 FQNNGV. This CDR3 has 16 amino acids.

This clonotype was recorded at least ten times. The J gene is TRBJ2-3, the V gene TRBV12-3 or TRBV12-4; D is ambiguous. This CDR3 is 15 amino acids long. Trimming left V 2 bases short and J 2 bases short, with 11 bases between. The DNA of the CDR3 is TGTGCCAGCAGTTTATTCACCGGGCACACAGATACGCAGTATTTT. Protein product: CASSLFTGHTDTQYF.

This clonotype was seen a few times. This may be a read error, as it is one base from a much larger clone. V and J are TRBV29-1 and TRBJ1-1; 9 bases agree with TRBD1. With V trimmed by 6 bases and J by 4 bases, 12 bases remained unmatched. CDR1 is SQVTM, CDR2 ANQGSEA, per germline. CDR3 length: 15 amino acids. DNA of the CDR3: TGCAGCGTCGTGAGGGGACAGGGATACGGCACTGAAGCTTTCTTT. It is translated as CSVVRGQGYGTEAFF.

On this clonotype itself: Given a much more abundant clone one base away, this may be a read error. This chain joins TRBV6-2 or TRBV6-3 and TRBJ2-7; the match to TRBD2 covers 9 bases. Germline V gene data show CDR1 as MNHEY and CDR2 as SVGEGT. The CDR3 runs to 15 residues. CDR3 region: CAGSYSPSGKYEQYF. In nucleotides, the CDR3 is TGTGCCGGCAGTTACTCTCCTAGCGGGAAGTACGAGCAGTACTTC.

Notes on this clonotype: A single base separates this from a much larger clone, so it may be a read error. The V call is TRBV12-3 or TRBV12-4, the J call TRBJ2-7; the match to TRBD2 covers 8 bases. The CDR3 consists of 11 residues. CDR3 sequence (DNA): TGTGCCAGCAGTTTAAGCGGGGGAGTCTTCTTC. Protein sequence: CASSLSGGVFF.

This clonotype has only one observation. The missing conserved phenylalanine or tryptophan at the end of this CDR3 makes a read error likely. The chain recombines TRBV11-2 with TRBJ1-2, with TRBD1 matching over 8 bases. Germline CDR1 SGHAT, CDR2 FQNNGV. CDR3 length: 15 residues. CDR3 region: CASSPETGAGYGYTL. The CDR3 DNA sequence: TGTGCCAGCAGCCCAGAGACAGGGGCGGGCTATGGTTACACCTTA.

Comments on this clonotype: A read error is possible here, since a much larger clone lies one base away. The V gene is TRBV6-5, the J gene TRBJ2-7; no definite D call. CDR1 MNHEY and CDR2 SVGAGI come from the germline V gene. There are 13 residues in the CDR3. CDR3 residues: CASSYSGSHEQYF. CDR3 sequence (DNA): TGTGCCAGCAGTTACTCCGGCTCCCACGAGCAGTACTTC.

As concerns this clonotype: This may arise from a read error, as a much more abundant clone is one base away. The missing conserved phenylalanine or tryptophan at the end of this CDR3 makes a read error likely. CDR3 amino acids: CAISALAGASYEQYS. CDR3 DNA sequence: TGTGCCATCAGTGCGCTAGCGGGAGCCTCCTACGAGCAGTACTCC. This chain connects TRBV10-3 to TRBJ2-7; 10 bases align to TRBD2. Germline CDR1 reads ENHRY; CDR2 reads SYGVKD. V lost 4 bases to trimming and J lost 0 bases; unmatched junction nucleotides: 3. This CDR3 contains 15 residues.

This clonotype was found many times. The chain uses TRBV5-4 and TRBJ2-6, with D hard to call. Germline V gene lookup returns CDR1 SGHNT and CDR2 YYREEE (reference sequence). This CDR3 contains 13 residues. V was cut by 4 bases and J by 6 bases, with 8 bases left in between. CDR3 in DNA: TGTGCCAGCAGCCTCGTCATGGCCAACGTCCTGACTTTC. This translates into CASSLVMANVLTF.

The gene calls are TRBV5-4 and TRBJ2-7, with TRBD2 matching over 12 bases. This CDR3 has 15 residues. CDR1 and CDR2 (germline): SGHNT, YYREEE (reference sequence). Germline trimming cut 6 bases from V and 3 bases from J; bases unmatched to any gene: 7. DNA of the CDR3: TGTGCCAGCAACTCCCGGACTAGCGGGAACTACGAGCAGTACTTC. Encoded protein: CASNSRTSGNYEQYF.

Worth noting for this clonotype: The junction does not match germline at one end; this may be a read error. The chain recombines TRBV29-1 with TRBJ2-2; the D is unclear. The CDR3 consists of 12 residues. Germline V CDR1 and CDR2: SQVTM, ANQGSEA. The CDR3 region has the DNA TGCATCGTTGCGCCGAACACCAGGGAGCTGTTTTTT. Amino acids: CIVAPNTRELFF.

This clonotype was picked up many times. This chain links TRBV10-2 with TRBJ2-7; no definite D call. There are 14 residues in the CDR3. With 1 base removed from V and 3 bases from J, the gap between germline ends came to 10 bases. Germline CDR1 WSHSY, CDR2 SAAADI. The CDR3, as DNA: TGCGCCAGCAGTGAGTATCGGATGGGCTACGAGCAGTACTTC. Translating it yields CASSEYRMGYEQYF.

This clonotype was observed many times. The chain employs TRBV29-1 and TRBJ1-1; D might be TRBD1 (5 bases). CDR1 and CDR2 (germline): SQVTM, ANQGSEA. Trimming removed 4 bases from V and 0 bases from J, with 9 bases in between. There are 13 residues in the CDR3. This CDR3 is CSVGRGLNTEAFF. CDR3 DNA sequence: TGCAGCGTTGGGCGGGGACTGAACACTGAAGCTTTCTTT.

V usage is TRBV10-3 and J usage is TRBJ2-3, with TRBD2 identical over 7 bases. The CDR3 consists of 15 residues. V shed 4 bases and J 5 bases; nucleotides not matched to a gene: 9. Germline V lookup: CDR1 ENHRY, CDR2 SYGVKD. CDR3 nucleotide sequence: TGTGCCATCAGTGTGCCGACTAGCACCGGAGATACGCAGTATTTT. Protein: CAISVPTSTGDTQYF.

Comment on this clonotype: A read error may explain this, as a much larger clone is one base away. It is likely a read error, because the conserved phenylalanine at the end of the CDR3 is missing. V is TRBV14 and J is TRBJ1-4; D might be TRBD1 (6 bases). This CDR3 region has 16 residues. V was clipped by 1 base and J by 7 bases, with 16 bases between them. The germline gives CDR1 SGHDN, CDR2 FVKESK. CDR3 sequence (DNA): TGTGCCAGCAGCCAAGTTTATGGGGGGGCTGGTGAAAAACTGTTTTTA. Translation gives CASSQVYGGAGEKLFL.

About this clonotype: A much larger clone differs from this one at a single base, so this may be a read error. The J gene is TRBJ2-7, the V gene TRBV12-3 or TRBV12-4, with no clear D. V shed 6 bases and J shed 6 bases, with 15 bases lying between them. The CDR3 has 13 amino acids. The CDR3 reads CASSTPRALEQYF. The CDR3, as DNA: TGTGCCAGCAGCACCCCCCGAGCGCTCGAGCAGTACTTC.

This clonotype was picked up one time. The CDR3 does not end in the conserved phenylalanine or tryptophan, so this is likely a read error. This chain uses TRBV7-9 with TRBJ2-3; maybe TRBD2 (6 bases). Trimming took 2 bases from V and 4 from J, leaving 19 bases between them. CDR3 length: 17 amino acids. CDR1 and CDR2 (germline): SEHNR, FQNEAQ (reference sequence). CDR3 protein: CASSLSRLVSSSDTQYY. In nucleotides, the CDR3 is TGTGCCAGCAGCTTATCAAGACTAGTCTCAAGTTCAGATACGCAGTATTAT.

A word on this clonotype: A read error may be the cause here, since a much bigger clone is one base away. This chain connects TRBV6-2 or TRBV6-3 to TRBJ2-1; 10 positions match TRBD1. Germline V gene data show CDR1 as MNHEY and CDR2 as SVGEGT. CDR3 size: 16 residues. The ends lost 0 bases at V and 8 bases at J; junction bases unmatched: 7. The CDR3 bases are TGTGCCAGCAGTTACTCAGGACAGGGGGTTTTTTATGAGCAGTTCTTC. It codes for CASSYSGQGVFYEQFF.

As for this clonotype: An end of the junction does not agree with germline; a read error may underlie this. The chain recombines TRBV25-1 with TRBJ2-7; no clear D. Germline lookup yields CDR1 MGHDK and CDR2 SYGVNS. CDR3 length: 14 residues. The CDR3 DNA sequence: TGTGCCAGCAGTCCCCGGGTTTCCTCCTACGAGCAATACTTC. The encoded protein is CASSPRVSSYEQYF.

This clonotype was counted once. The junction departs from the called germline gene at one end, perhaps through a read error. The chain combines TRBV10-3 with TRBJ2-5; tentatively, D is TRBD2 (5 bases). Looked up from germline, CDR1 is ENHRY and CDR2 is SYGVKD. The CDR3 contains 12 residues. CDR3 DNA sequence: TGTGCCATCGGCCAGAGGGAAGAGACACAGTACTTC. Its protein product is CAIGQREETQYF.

The chain joins TRBV6-2 or TRBV6-3 to TRBJ2-4; 8 bases are shared with TRBD1. In germline, CDR1 is MNHEY, CDR2 SVGEGT. J was trimmed by 0 bases and V by 7 bases; bases with no gene match: 5. The length of the CDR3 is 15 residues. The chain's CDR3 is CASTETGAAKNIQYF. The CDR3 bases are TGTGCCAGCACCGAGACAGGGGCAGCCAAAAACATTCAGTACTTC.